This is a list of T cell receptor beta chains from one sample in a study of T cells in Graves' hyperthyroidism and ophthalmopathy. MiXCR, run by TCRdb on the multiplex PCR reads, gives a single entry per CDR3 protein. Altogether 95,000 to 110,000 distinct CDR3 sequences are present, more than 15% being singletons, with the ten largest covering 42%. Sequencing input: blood. The receptors shown here come from a woman aged 50 to 65 with Graves' hyperthyroidism. CDR3s include the opening cysteine and the closing phenylalanine or tryptophan. Fields, in order: V gene, D gene, clone size, J gene, CDR3 length, CDR3 protein, CDR3 DNA. D genes are given only for firm matches. The size of a clone is reported for some rows only, either as once, few or many, or as a class for expanded clones.

TRBV28	NA	many	TRBJ1-5	15	CASRSQGGGNQPQHF	TGTGCCAGCAGATCCCAGGGTGGCGGCAATCAGCCCCAGCATTTT
TRBV4-2	NA	many	TRBJ2-1	16	CASSGNIGASQNEQFF	TGTGCCAGCAGCGGAAATATTGGGGCCTCTCAGAATGAGCAGTTCTTC
TRBV28	TRBD2	many	TRBJ2-1	15	CASTLAGGPDNEQFF	TGTGCCAGCACCTTAGCGGGAGGGCCTGACAATGAGCAGTTCTTC
TRBV14	TRBD1	many	TRBJ1-6	17	CASSQEQGNVYNSPLHF	TGTGCCAGCAGCCAAGAACAGGGGAATGTTTATAATTCACCCCTCCACTTT
TRBV12-3/TRBV12-4	NA	many	TRBJ2-1	19	CASTFNELRVDGRRNEQFF	TGTGCCAGCACCTTCAACGAACTACGTGTGGACGGCCGGCGGAATGAGCAGTTCTTC
TRBV7-8	NA	many	TRBJ2-3	13	CASSLLRSDTQYF	TGTGCCAGCAGCTTACTTAGGTCAGATACGCAGTATTTT
TRBV5-1	TRBD1	many	TRBJ1-1	11	CASNGQGEAFF	TGCGCCAGCAACGGACAGGGTGAAGCTTTCTTT
TRBV20-1	TRBD1	many	TRBJ1-1	15	CSARPGQGPNTEAFF	TGCAGTGCTAGACCGGGACAGGGTCCGAACACTGAAGCTTTCTTT
TRBV2	NA	NA	TRBJ1-6	15	CASSDENSYNSPLHF	TGTGCCAGCAGTGATGAGAACTCCTATAATTCACCCCTCCACTTT
TRBV20-1	TRBD2	NA	TRBJ2-1	15	CSAPGTGTSGTEQFF	TGCAGTGCCCCCGGGACCGGGACTAGCGGGACTGAGCAGTTCTTC
TRBV20-1	TRBD2	many	TRBJ2-7	15	CSAEDLAGGVYEQYF	TGCAGTGCTGAAGACCTAGCGGGAGGCGTCTACGAGCAGTACTTC
TRBV5-1	NA	many	TRBJ2-1	16	CASRYSSGSTYNEQFF	TGCGCCAGCAGATACTCAAGCGGCTCTACCTACAATGAGCAGTTCTTC
TRBV18	TRBD1	many	TRBJ1-5	15	CASSMPGQGHQPQHF	TGTGCCAGCTCAATGCCGGGACAGGGGCACCAGCCCCAGCATTTT
TRBV7-8	NA	many	TRBJ1-1	14	CASTRSGWGTEAFF	TGTGCCAGCACCCGGAGCGGGTGGGGCACTGAAGCTTTCTTT
TRBV15	NA	NA	TRBJ2-5	15	CATSRDLQQDQPQYF	TGTGCCACCAGCAGAGATCTACAGCAAGATCAGCCCCAGTACTTC
TRBV6-6	NA	many	TRBJ2-5	14	CASSYSTGAETQYF	TGTGCCAGCAGTTACTCCACGGGAGCGGAGACCCAGTACTTC
TRBV11-2	NA	NA	TRBJ2-5	14	CASTKNGVGETQYF	TGTGCCAGCACCAAAAACGGGGTAGGGGAGACCCAGTACTTC
TRBV3-1	NA	many	TRBJ2-7	17	CASSQREVGARGYEQYF	TGTGCCAGCAGCCAAAGGGAAGTGGGCGCCCGGGGATACGAGCAGTACTTC
TRBV5-6	TRBD2	many	TRBJ2-1	16	CASSPTSSGVINEQFF	TGTGCCAGCAGCCCGACGTCTAGCGGAGTCATCAATGAGCAGTTCTTC
TRBV2	TRBD1	many	TRBJ2-1	13	CASRDSQNNEQFF	TGTGCCAGCCGGGACAGTCAGAACAATGAGCAGTTCTTC
TRBV5-6	NA	few	TRBJ1-3	13	CASSLWGGNTIYF	TGTGCCAGCAGCTTGTGGGGTGGAAACACCATATATTTT
TRBV6-1	NA	many	TRBJ1-2	15	CASSYGGRLNYGYTF	TGTGCCAGCAGTTATGGGGGTCGCCTAAACTATGGCTACACCTTC
TRBV28	NA	few	TRBJ1-2	14	CASSSGPPGGGYTF	TGTGCCAGCAGTTCAGGGCCTCCCGGGGGGGGCTACACCTTC
TRBV11-3	NA	NA	TRBJ2-1	17	CASSLNQLTPGSNEQFF	TGTGCCAGCAGCTTAAATCAGCTTACCCCTGGTAGCAATGAGCAGTTCTTC
TRBV10-3	NA	many	TRBJ2-2	15	CAISEVRGGPGELFF	TGTGCCATCAGTGAAGTTCGCGGAGGTCCCGGGGAGCTGTTTTTT
TRBV3-1	NA	many	TRBJ2-2	13	CASSQLRAGELFF	TGTGCCAGCAGCCAACTTCGAGCCGGGGAGCTGTTTTTT
TRBV11-2	NA	many	TRBJ2-1	14	CASSYLKENNEQFF	TGTGCCAGCAGCTACCTAAAGGAGAACAATGAGCAGTTCTTC
TRBV9	TRBD1	many	TRBJ2-7	14	CASSFSGTGDEQYF	TGTGCCAGCAGCTTTTCCGGGACAGGGGACGAGCAGTACTTC
TRBV18	NA	many	TRBJ2-6	14	CASSDSSGANVLTF	TGTGCCAGCTCCGACAGCTCTGGGGCCAACGTCCTGACTTTC
TRBV28	TRBD1	few	TRBJ1-1	14	CASSLGTGGGEAFF	TGTGCCAGCAGTTTGGGGACAGGGGGTGGAGAAGCTTTCTTT
TRBV20-1	NA	many	TRBJ2-5	13	CSAVGQNQETQYF	TGCAGTGCCGTGGGGCAGAATCAAGAGACCCAGTACTTC
TRBV7-9	TRBD1	NA	TRBJ2-7	16	CASSLVWDRGAYEQYF	TGTGCCAGCAGCTTAGTGTGGGACAGAGGGGCCTACGAGCAGTACTTC
TRBV29-1	NA	many	TRBJ2-3	16	CSVEGPAEGGTDTQYF	TGCAGCGTTGAGGGCCCCGCGGAGGGGGGCACAGATACGCAGTATTTT
TRBV20-1	NA	few	TRBJ2-3	13	CSARETRADTQYF	TGCAGTGCTAGGGAAACAAGGGCAGATACGCAGTATTTT
TRBV29-1	TRBD2	many	TRBJ2-3	15	CSVELAADLPYTQYF	TGCAGCGTTGAGCTAGCGGCCGACTTACCATATACGCAGTATTTT
TRBV5-6	NA	few	TRBJ1-5	16	CASSFTKGLSNQPQHF	TGTGCCAGCAGCTTTACCAAGGGTCTTAGCAATCAGCCCCAGCATTTT
TRBV15	NA	many	TRBJ1-1	12	CATSRANTEAFF	TGTGCCACCAGCAGAGCGAACACTGAAGCTTTCTTT
TRBV11-2	TRBD1	NA	TRBJ2-5	15	CASSPLRTGGGTQYF	TGTGCCAGCAGCCCCCTCAGGACAGGGGGGGGGACCCAGTACTTC
TRBV7-2	NA	many	TRBJ2-5	14	CASSFAERPETQYF	TGTGCCAGCAGCTTTGCGGAGAGGCCAGAGACCCAGTACTTC
TRBV5-1	NA	many	TRBJ2-2	15	CASSTQSVETGELFF	TGCGCCAGCAGCACACAGTCGGTCGAAACCGGGGAGCTGTTTTTT
TRBV13	TRBD2	few	TRBJ2-7	18	CASSPTSSFSGKSYEQYF	TGTGCCAGCAGCCCAACTAGTTCCTTTAGCGGGAAATCGTACGAGCAGTACTTC
TRBV7-3	NA	many	TRBJ2-2	15	CASSLMGGNTGELFF	TGTGCCAGCAGCTTAATGGGGGGGAACACCGGGGAGCTGTTTTTT
TRBV29-1	TRBD1	many	TRBJ2-5	12	CSVDQGEETQYF	TGCAGCGTTGACCAGGGGGAAGAGACCCAGTACTTC
TRBV2	TRBD2	many	TRBJ2-7	14	CASRPLAGSYEQYF	TGTGCCAGCAGACCCCTAGCGGGAAGCTACGAGCAGTACTTC
TRBV5-5	NA	many	TRBJ1-5	15	CASSLAAAKGKPQHF	TGTGCCAGCAGCTTGGCGGCAGCCAAGGGGAAGCCCCAGCATTTT
TRBV6-2/TRBV6-3	NA	many	TRBJ2-1	13	CASSSLWGKSPFF	TGTGCCAGCAGTTCACTCTGGGGGAAATCCCCGTTCTTC
TRBV9	NA	many	TRBJ1-1	14	CASSVDWVSTEAFF	TGTGCCAGCAGCGTAGACTGGGTGAGCACTGAAGCTTTCTTT
TRBV30	NA	NA	TRBJ1-6	14	CACQSTGTGSPLHF	TGTGCCTGTCAGAGTACGGGAACCGGATCACCCCTCCACTTT
TRBV2	NA	many	TRBJ1-1	13	CASSVGGRTEAFF	TGTGCCAGCAGCGTAGGGGGGCGCACTGAAGCTTTCTTT
TRBV6-6	NA	many	TRBJ2-1	13	CASSYSSSGEQFF	TGTGCCAGCAGTTACTCGTCCAGCGGTGAGCAGTTCTTC
TRBV29-1	TRBD2	many	TRBJ2-5	13	CSVGTSGQETQYF	TGCAGCGTTGGGACTAGCGGACAAGAGACCCAGTACTTC
TRBV2	NA	many	TRBJ1-3	15	CASSLGTISGNTIYF	TGTGCCAGCAGCCTCGGGACGATCTCTGGAAACACCATATATTTT
TRBV20-1	NA	many	TRBJ1-4	15	CSARDFGGGGEKLFF	TGCAGTGCTAGAGATTTCGGGGGAGGAGGTGAAAAACTGTTTTTT
TRBV5-1	NA	many	TRBJ1-1	16	CASSLGTGYGDTEAFF	TGCGCCAGCAGCTTAGGTACGGGGTATGGCGACACTGAAGCTTTCTTT